The clone carrying this T cell receptor (beta chain) was observed a handful of times. Its target is not known. The authors' processing: A productive frequency of 2.59 x 10-5 was the lowest detectable. Profiling relied on immunoSEQ multiplex PCR, and the TCRdb table lists in-frame clones only, not all of them. V and J calls and clone size are copied from that table; D and trimming were computed from the DNA. The table lists 25,000 to 40,000 clones, approximately 74% of them singletons. The CDR3 sequence is 15 residues long. CDR1 MDHEN and CDR2 SYDVKM come from the germline V gene. V shed 1 base and J shed 5 bases, with 14 bases lying between them. This sample was included in a study of STAT5B mutations in CD4+ large granular lymphocyte leukemia. Study-wide points: Data were not HLA-matched across samples. Patient CD4-sorted repertoires looked more clonal than healthy CD4+ repertoires, even without putative leukemic clones.

Material for sequencing was CD4+ T cells from blood buffy coats. The source is a human donor in good health. This chain uses TRBV28 with TRBJ1-1; D is uncertain. CDR3 DNA: TGTGCCAGCAGTTTATATTCGGGTGGGTTAACTGAAGCTTTCTTT. It yields the protein CASSLYSGGLTEAFF.